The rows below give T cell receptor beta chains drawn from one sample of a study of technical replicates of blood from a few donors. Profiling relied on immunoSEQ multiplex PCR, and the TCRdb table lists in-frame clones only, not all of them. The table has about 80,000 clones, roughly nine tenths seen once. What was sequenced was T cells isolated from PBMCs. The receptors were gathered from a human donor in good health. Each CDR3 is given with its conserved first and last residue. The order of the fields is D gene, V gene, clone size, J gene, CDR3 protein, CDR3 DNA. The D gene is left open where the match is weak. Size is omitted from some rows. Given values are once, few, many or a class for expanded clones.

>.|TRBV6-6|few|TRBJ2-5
CASSYGGSQETQYF
TGTGCCAGCAGTTATGGCGGAAGTCAAGAGACCCAGTACTTC
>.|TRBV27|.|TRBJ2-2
CASSLSRPSIAELFF
TGTGCCAGCAGTTTAAGCAGGCCCTCAATCGCGGAGCTGTTTTTT
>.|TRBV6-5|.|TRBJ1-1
CASRTVMNTEAFF
TGTGCCAGCAGAACGGTTATGAACACTGAAGCTTTCTTT
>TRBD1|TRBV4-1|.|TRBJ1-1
CASSRGQPNTEAFF
TGCGCCAGCAGCAGGGGACAGCCAAACACTGAAGCTTTCTTT
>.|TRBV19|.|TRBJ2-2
CASSTSLTTGELFF
TGTGCCAGTAGTACTTCACTCACCACCGGGGAGCTGTTTTTT
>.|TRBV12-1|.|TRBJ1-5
CASSDQGRGQPQHF
TGTGCCAGCAGCGACCAGGGGAGAGGGCAGCCCCAGCATTTT
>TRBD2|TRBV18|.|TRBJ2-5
CASSPGLAEETQYF
TGTGCCAGCTCACCTGGACTAGCAGAAGAGACCCAGTACTTC
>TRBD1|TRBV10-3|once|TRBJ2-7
CAISESTDRVYEQYF
TGTGCCATCAGTGAGTCGACGGACAGGGTCTACGAGCAGTACTTC
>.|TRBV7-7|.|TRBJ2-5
CASSPGGPGETQYF
TGTGCCAGCAGCCCAGGAGGGCCGGGAGAGACCCAGTACTTC
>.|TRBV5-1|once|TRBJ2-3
CASSLWSGEDTQYF
TGCGCCAGCAGCTTATGGTCCGGGGAGGATACGCAGTATTTT
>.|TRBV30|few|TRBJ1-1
CASRYTGLNTEAFF
TGTGCCTCCCGATACACAGGATTGAACACTGAAGCTTTCTTT
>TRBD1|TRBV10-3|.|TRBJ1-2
CAISGQGEGYTF
TGTGCCATCAGTGGGCAGGGGGAAGGCTACACCTTC
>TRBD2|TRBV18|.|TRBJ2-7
CASSPLGGSSSYEQYF
TGTGCCAGCTCACCATTGGGAGGGTCGAGCTCCTACGAGCAGTACTTC
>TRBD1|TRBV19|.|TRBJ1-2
CASSLDRVLDYGYTF
TGTGCCAGTAGTCTGGACAGGGTTCTCGACTATGGCTACACCTTC
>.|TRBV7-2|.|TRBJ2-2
CASTLWRDDTGELFF
TGTGCCAGCACCCTTTGGCGGGACGATACCGGGGAGCTGTTTTTT
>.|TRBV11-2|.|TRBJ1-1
CASSPGANTEAFF
TGTGCCAGCAGCCCAGGGGCGAACACTGAAGCTTTCTTT
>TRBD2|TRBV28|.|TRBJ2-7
CASSLTSSGSSYEQYF
TGTGCCAGCAGTCTGACCTCTAGCGGTAGCTCCTACGAGCAGTACTTC
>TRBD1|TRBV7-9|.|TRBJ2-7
CASSHGQGNYEQYF
TGTGCCAGCAGCCACGGACAGGGGAACTACGAGCAGTACTTC
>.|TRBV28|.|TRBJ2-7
CASSLSGVSYEQYF
TGTGCCAGCAGCCTGTCCGGGGTCTCCTACGAGCAGTACTTC
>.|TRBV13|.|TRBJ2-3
CASSLLQEGLAQYF
TGTGCCAGCAGCTTATTACAGGAAGGTTTGGCGCAGTATTTT
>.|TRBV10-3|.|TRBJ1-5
CATGQGNQPQHF
TGTGCCACGGGACAAGGGAATCAGCCCCAGCATTTT
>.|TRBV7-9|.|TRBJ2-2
CASSGENTGELFF
TGTGCCAGCTCAGGGGAGAACACCGGGGAGCTGTTTTTT
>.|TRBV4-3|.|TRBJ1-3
CASSQAGGSGNTIYF
TGCGCCAGCAGCCAAGCCGGGGGCTCTGGAAACACCATATATTTT
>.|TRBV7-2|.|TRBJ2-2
CASSKRAGELFF
TGTGCCAGCAGCAAGAGGGCCGGGGAGCTGTTTTTT
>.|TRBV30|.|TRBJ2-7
CAWMSGARHEQYF
TGTGCCTGGATGTCAGGGGCGCGTCACGAGCAGTACTTC
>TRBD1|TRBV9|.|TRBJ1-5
CASSVGGQSNQPQHF
TGTGCCAGCAGCGTAGGGGGACAGAGCAATCAGCCCCAGCATTTT
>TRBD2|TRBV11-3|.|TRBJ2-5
CASSLVAGGETQYF
TGTGCCAGCAGCTTAGTGGCGGGAGGAGAGACCCAGTACTTC
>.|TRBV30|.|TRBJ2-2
CAWTGHSTGELFF
TGTGCCTGGACTGGACACAGCACCGGGGAGCTGTTTTTT
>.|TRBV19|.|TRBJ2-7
CASSPIALSSYEQYF
TGTGCCAGTAGTCCTATAGCTTTGAGCTCCTACGAGCAGTACTTC
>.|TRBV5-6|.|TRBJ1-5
CASSLAVNQPQHF
TGTGCCAGCAGCTTGGCAGTAAATCAGCCCCAGCATTTT
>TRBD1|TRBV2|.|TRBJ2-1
CASGTLTMDRGDNEQFF
TGTGCCAGCGGAACTTTAACGATGGACAGGGGTGACAATGAGCAGTTCTTC
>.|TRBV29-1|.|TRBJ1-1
CSGAGRTPTQGAFF
TGCAGCGGGGCAGGTCGGACACCTACCCAAGGGGCTTTCTTT
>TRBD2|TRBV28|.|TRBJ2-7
CASSKLAGEYEQYF
TGTGCCAGCAGTAAACTAGCGGGAGAATACGAGCAGTACTTC
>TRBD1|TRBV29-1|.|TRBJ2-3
CSAVRGRLDTQYF
TGCAGCGCTGTCAGGGGGCGTTTAGATACGCAGTATTTT
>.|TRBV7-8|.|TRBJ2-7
CASTRTSTYYEQYF
TGTGCCAGCACTAGGACATCAACCTACTACGAGCAGTACTTC
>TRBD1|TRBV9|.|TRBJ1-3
CASSVLPGGGNTIYF
TGTGCCAGCAGCGTTCTACCAGGGGGAGGAAACACCATATATTTT
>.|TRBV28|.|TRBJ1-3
CASRSTLPLSGNTIYF
TGTGCCAGCAGATCTACCCTCCCCCTCTCTGGAAACACCATATATTTT
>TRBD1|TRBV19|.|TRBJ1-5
CASSALGQGIDQPQHF
TGTGCCAGTAGTGCGTTGGGACAGGGGATTGATCAGCCCCAGCATTTT
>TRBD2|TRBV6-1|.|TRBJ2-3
CASSELGTSGPLDTQYF
TGTGCCAGCAGTGAACTCGGGACTAGCGGGCCCCTAGATACGCAGTATTTT
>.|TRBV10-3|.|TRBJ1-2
CAIRQRYGYTF
TGTGCCATCCGACAGAGGTATGGCTACACCTTC
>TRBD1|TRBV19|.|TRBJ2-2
CASSIYASTGTTGELFF
TGTGCCAGTAGTATATACGCTTCGACAGGGACCACCGGGGAGCTGTTTTTT
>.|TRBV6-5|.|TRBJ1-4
CASSYSGAPNEKLFF
TGTGCCAGCAGTTACAGTGGGGCTCCTAATGAAAAACTGTTTTTT
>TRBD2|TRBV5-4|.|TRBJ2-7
CASSPTGGDSYEQYF
TGTGCCAGCAGCCCCACGGGAGGGGACTCCTACGAGCAGTACTTC
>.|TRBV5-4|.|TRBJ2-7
CASSPNDYEQYF
TGTGCCAGCAGCCCTAATGACTACGAGCAGTACTTC
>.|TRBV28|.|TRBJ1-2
CASRRQGAQGYTF
TGTGCCAGCAGGCGTCAGGGCGCCCAGGGATACACCTTC
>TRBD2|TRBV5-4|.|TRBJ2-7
CASSLLRESYEQYF
TGTGCCAGCAGCTTGCTGCGGGAGAGCTACGAGCAGTACTTC
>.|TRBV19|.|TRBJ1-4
CASRFKTDNLEKLFF
TGTGCCAGTAGATTTAAGACAGACAATCTTGAAAAACTGTTTTTT
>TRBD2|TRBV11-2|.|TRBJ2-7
CASSLTGRSYEQYF
TGTGCCAGCAGCTTAACCGGGAGGTCCTACGAGCAGTACTTC
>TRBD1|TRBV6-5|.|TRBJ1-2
CASLRTGDNGYTF
TGTGCCAGTCTCAGGACAGGGGACAATGGCTACACCTTC
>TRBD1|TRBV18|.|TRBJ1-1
CASSWIGQGDQKTEAFF
TGTGCCAGTTCCTGGATAGGACAGGGGGACCAAAAGACTGAAGCTTTCTTT
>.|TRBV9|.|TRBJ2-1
CASSAGLLPTGNEQFF
TGTGCCAGCAGCGCCGGCTTGCTCCCCACAGGGAATGAGCAGTTCTTC
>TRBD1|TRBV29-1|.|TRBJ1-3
CSVQGIRNTIYF
TGCAGCGTACAGGGGATTAGAAACACCATATATTTT
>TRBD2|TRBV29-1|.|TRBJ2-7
CSVLGLAGFSYEQYF
TGCAGCGTTCTCGGACTAGCGGGTTTCTCCTACGAGCAGTACTTC
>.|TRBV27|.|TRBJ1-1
CASSLLLDGTSEAFF
TGTGCCAGCAGTCTCCTCTTGGACGGAACTAGTGAAGCTTTCTTT
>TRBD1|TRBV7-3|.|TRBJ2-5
CASSLSRGETQYF
TGTGCCAGCAGCTTAAGCAGGGGGGAGACCCAGTACTTC
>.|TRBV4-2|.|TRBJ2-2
CASSPIASGELFF
TGTGCCAGCAGCCCAATAGCCTCCGGGGAGCTGTTTTTT
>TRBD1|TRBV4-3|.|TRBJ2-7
CASSQDPGQDTYDEQYF
TGCGCCAGCAGCCAAGACCCGGGACAGGACACCTACGACGAGCAGTACTTC
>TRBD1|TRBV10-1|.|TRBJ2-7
CASSLTGFDEQYF
TGCGCCAGCAGCTTGACAGGGTTTGACGAGCAGTACTTC
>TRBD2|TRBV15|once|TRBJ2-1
CATSREAGVGNEQFF
TGTGCCACCAGCAGAGAAGCGGGAGTGGGCAATGAGCAGTTCTTC